This T cell receptor beta chain was documented in a study of PD-1 blockade in classical Hodgkin lymphoma. Germline CDR1 reads LNHDA; CDR2 reads SQIVND (reference sequence). The CDR3 loop spans 15 amino acids. The V and J ends lost 4 bases and 8 bases, in that order; junction bases with no gene match: 8. Generated by immunoSEQ multiplex PCR, the TCRdb table keeps only in-frame clones and is missing some. Altogether some 93,000 clones are present, roughly 89% being singletons, with the ten largest covering around 10%. There was relapse after autologous stem cell transplantation in every patient, and there was variation in brentuximab vedotin exposure.

Sequenced here: peripheral blood mononuclear cells (PBMCs), sampled before the second cycle of nivolumab. The sequence derives from a human donor with classical Hodgkin lymphoma. The chain has TRBV19 and TRBJ2-2; 9 bases agree with TRBD1. This CDR3 reads CASSTWDRVFGELFF. CDR3 sequence (DNA): TGTGCCAGTAGTACCTGGGACAGGGTATTTGGGGAGCTGTTTTTT.